This T cell receptor (beta chain) was obtained from a study of blood T cell repertoires in COVID-19. Method: immunoSEQ multiplex PCR; TCRdb's copy keeps in-frame clones and lacks some. The table includes under 250,000 clones, roughly four fifths detected once. This study enrolled people aged roughly 18 to 90 from roughly 24 US geographic areas. The sequenced sample consisted of PBMCs or T cells enriched from blood (not recorded which). The TCR was taken from a middle-aged woman with acute COVID-19.

The CDR3 here is CASSHRDRDYEQYF. The DNA for the CDR3 is TGTGCCAGCTCACACCGGGACAGGGACTACGAGCAGTACTTC. The chain uses TRBV18 and TRBJ2-7, with TRBD1 matching over 9 bases. In germline, CDR1 is KGHSH, CDR2 LQKENI. The V segment lost 4 bases and the J segment 3 bases; nucleotides outside the gene matches: 4. The CDR3 length is 14 residues.